This T cell receptor beta chain was captured by sequencing in a study of Ad26.COV2.S vaccination and SARS-CoV-2 variants. Study-level results: Higher spike-specific TCR breadth was found in vaccine recipients than in placebo recipients. Analyses of TCR breadth and depth may have underestimated total T cell responses. Placebo recipients and vaccine recipients were similar in non-spike TCR breadth.

V lost 3 bases to trimming and J lost 6 bases, with 21 bases between them. The CDR3 is 17 amino acids. The table came from immunoSEQ multiplex PCR; TCRdb's copy has only in-frame clones and leaves some out. The data contain over 90,000 clones, roughly 75% of them singletons. Worth noting for this clone: Its antigen remains unidentified.

The chain couples TRBV5-3 to TRBJ2-2; D unresolved. TRBV5-3 is designated an ORF whose function remains uncertain. This clonotype was sampled from a human donor who had recovered from COVID-19. Sequenced here: peripheral blood, sampled after recovery from COVID-19. Here the CDR3 reads CARSCTFKGPKPGELFF. The CDR3, as DNA: TGTGCCAGAAGCTGTACCTTCAAAGGACCCAAGCCCGGGGAGCTGTTTTTT.